This passage covers 16 T cell receptor beta chains from one sample sequenced in a study of blood T cell repertoires in COVID-19. Assay: immunoSEQ multiplex PCR; the TCRdb copy retains only in-frame clones and omits some. The table records approximately 300,000 clones, about 89% of them present only once. Material: peripheral blood. The source is a man younger than 35 who had recovered from COVID-19.

The V gene is TRBV5-1, the J gene TRBJ1-2; D call uncertain. CDR3 size: 18 residues. V lost 0 bases to trimming and J lost 6 bases, with 24 bases between them. Germline CDR1 is SGHRS and CDR2 is YFSETQ. CDR3 loop: CASSLAPPTRVPSDGYTF. CDR3 in DNA: TGCGCCAGCAGCTTGGCCCCCCCAACTCGGGTTCCGAGCGATGGCTACACCTTC.

The rearrangement links TRBV3-1 (or the pseudogene TRBV3-2) to TRBJ2-1; D gene ambiguous. The CDR3 length is 15 residues. Germline V gene sequence: CDR1 LGHDT, CDR2 YNNKEL (reference sequence). V dropped 1 base and J dropped 0 bases, with 7 bases sitting between them. CDR3 sequence (DNA): TGTGCCAGCAGCCAAGTAGTTAGCTCCTACAATGAGCAGTTCTTC. The encoded protein is CASSQVVSSYNEQFF.

This chain joins TRBV7-8 and TRBJ2-3; 10 bases are shared with TRBD2. V trimming: 0 bases; J trimming: 2 bases; junction bases outside the gene matches: 11. CDR3 length equals 19 residues. Germline V gene data show CDR1 as SGHVS and CDR2 as FQNEAQ. CDR3 region: CASSLAPGTSGAVTDTQYF. For the CDR3, the DNA is TGTGCCAGCAGCTTAGCCCCGGGTACTAGCGGGGCCGTCACAGATACGCAGTATTTT.

Regarding this clone: The sample holds other DNA sequences that translate to the same CDR3. This chain links TRBV12-3 or TRBV12-4 with TRBJ2-7; TRBD1 is a possible D gene (6 bases). The CDR3 extends over 13 amino acids. V lost 5 bases, J lost 2 bases, and 10 bases lay in between. CDR3 nucleotides: TGTGCCAGCAGTCCCAGGGGCCCCTACGAGCAGTACTTC. Translating gives CASSPRGPYEQYF.

This clone has a handful of counts. This rearrangement joins TRBV2 to TRBJ2-5, with no clear D. Per the germline V gene, CDR1 is SNHLY and CDR2 is FYNNEI. This CDR3 contains 11 residues. Trimming pared 8 bases from V and 5 bases from J, leaving 9 bases between. The DNA of the CDR3 is TGTGCCAGCCAAGACGGGGAGACCCAGTACTTC. Translated: CASQDGETQYF.

The J gene is TRBJ2-4, the V gene TRBV5-6, with D perhaps TRBD2 (7 bases). This CDR3 is 15 amino acids long. V lost 4 bases and J 9 bases, leaving 20 bases between the germline ends. The germline CDR1 and CDR2 sequences are SGHDT and YYEEEE. The CDR3 nucleotides are TGTGCCAGCAGCCCTTCGACAGGTTGGGAGGGCATTCAGTACTTC. It encodes CASSPSTGWEGIQYF.

The rearrangement links TRBV6-2 or TRBV6-3 to TRBJ2-2, with 7 bases fitting TRBD2. CDR1 MNHEY and CDR2 SVGEGT come from the germline V gene. This CDR3 is built from 13 residues. The junction had 5 bases not matched to a gene; V was cut back by 6 bases and J by 7 bases. The CDR3 nucleotides read TGTGCCAGCAGCCCCGCGGGGGACGGGGAGCTGTTTTTT. Translating gives CASSPAGDGELFF.

The chain has TRBV21-1 and TRBJ2-2; the DNA was not compared with TRBD1, the D call given in the table. TRBV21-1 is reported as a pseudogene. The CDR3 is made up of 19 amino acids. CDR3 bases: TGTGCCAGCAGCACCACCCGGGACAGGGAACCACGACACACCGGGGAGCTGTTTTTT. Translation gives CASSTTRDREPRHTGELFF.

The CDR3 region has the DNA TGTGCCACCAGTGAGGGGACTAGCGGGAGACAGTTCTTC. Its protein product is CATSEGTSGRQFF. This sequence joins TRBV24-1 and TRBJ2-1, with 14 bases fitting TRBD2. CDR1 and CDR2 from the germline V gene are KGHDR and SFDVKD. The CDR3 runs to 13 residues. V lost 4 bases and J lost 13; bases outside the gene matches: 2.

V is TRBV24-1 and J is TRBJ2-3, with D perhaps TRBD2 (5 bases). V was clipped by 5 bases and J by 1 base, with 6 bases between them. This CDR3 comprises 13 residues. Germline V CDR1 and CDR2: KGHDR, SFDVKD. The CDR3 reads CATSGAGTDTQYF. The CDR3 DNA is TGTGCCACCAGTGGAGCGGGCACAGATACGCAGTATTTT.

This clone was seen a single time. The chain combines TRBV19 with TRBJ2-6; 9 nucleotides line up with TRBD1. The germline CDR1 and CDR2 sequences are LNHDA and SQIVND (reference sequence). V was pared by 10 bases and J by 0 bases, with 4 bases of the junction left unmatched. The CDR3 loop spans 15 amino acids. The DNA for the CDR3 is TGTGCCACCGGACAGGGGTACTCTGGGGCCAACGTCCTGACTTTC. Protein: CATGQGYSGANVLTF.

J is TRBJ1-5 and V is TRBV10-1; possible D gene TRBD1, 5 bases. CDR1 WNHNN and CDR2 SYGVQD come from the germline V gene (reference sequence). Between the trimmed V and J ends, which lost 4 bases and 3 bases, there was a span of 7 bases. The CDR3 covers 13 residues. The CDR3 nucleotides read TGCGCCAGCAGTGCGGGGGTCAATCAGCCCCAGCATTTT. Its protein product is CASSAGVNQPQHF.

This sequence joins TRBV27 and TRBJ1-1, with D unresolved. The V and J ends lost 2 bases and 6 bases respectively, with 13 bases between them. CDR1 and CDR2 from the germline V gene are MNHEY and SMNVEV (reference sequence). The CDR3 has 14 residues. The CDR3 coding sequence is TGTGCCAGCAGTTTAGGGCAGTCTAGCGCTGAAGCTTTCTTT. This sequence encodes CASSLGQSSAEAFF.

The genes are TRBV18 and TRBJ2-2, with unresolved D. CDR1 is KGHSH and CDR2 is LQKENI in the germline V gene. The V and J ends lost 3 bases and 5 bases respectively, with 7 bases between them. The CDR3 covers 13 residues. The CDR3 nucleotides read TGTGCCAGCTCACCCGTCCGGACCGGGGAGCTGTTTTTT. Translating it yields CASSPVRTGELFF.

This clone turned up a few times. This chain links TRBV6-5 with TRBJ2-7; the match to TRBD2 covers 9 bases. Looked up from germline, CDR1 is MNHEY and CDR2 is SVGAGI. V dropped 0 bases and J dropped 4; count of bases not matched to a gene: 4. The CDR3 totals 15 residues. The CDR3 loop is CASSYSMTSGYEQYF. The CDR3 DNA reads TGTGCCAGCAGTTACTCAATGACTAGCGGTTACGAGCAGTACTTC.

The V and J genes are TRBV4-3 and TRBJ1-1, with TRBD1 identical over 8 bases. The trim removed 4 bases at V and 4 bases at J, leaving 5 bases unmatched. This CDR3 has 14 amino acids. The germline V gene encodes CDR1 LGHNA and CDR2 YSLEER. Written as DNA, the CDR3 is TGCGCCAGCAGCCCGCAGGGGGCGGTCACTGAAGCTTTCTTT. Translating it yields CASSPQGAVTEAFF.